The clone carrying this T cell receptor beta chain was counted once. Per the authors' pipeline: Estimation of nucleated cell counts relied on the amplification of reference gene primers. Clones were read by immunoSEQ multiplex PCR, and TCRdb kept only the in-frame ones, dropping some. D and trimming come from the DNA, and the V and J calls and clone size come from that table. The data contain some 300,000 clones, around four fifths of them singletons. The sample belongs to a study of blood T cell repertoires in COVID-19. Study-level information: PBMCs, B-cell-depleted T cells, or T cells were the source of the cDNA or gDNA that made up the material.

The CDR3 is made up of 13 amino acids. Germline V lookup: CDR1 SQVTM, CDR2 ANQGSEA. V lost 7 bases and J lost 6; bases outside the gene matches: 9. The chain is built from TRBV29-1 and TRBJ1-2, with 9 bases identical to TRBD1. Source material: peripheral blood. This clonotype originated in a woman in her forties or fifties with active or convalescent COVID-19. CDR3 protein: CSAGPDRGNGYTF. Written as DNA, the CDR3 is TGCAGCGCGGGACCCGACAGGGGGAATGGCTACACCTTC.